This T cell receptor (beta chain) was sequenced during a study of vaccination and CD4 T cells after COVID-19. On the study more broadly: At day 14 and again at days 161 to 241 post-vaccination, a few convalescent patients were sampled. SARS-CoV-2, HCoV-NL63, HCoV-OC43 and HCoV-229E supplied the overlapping spike peptides used to stimulate cells.

Sample time point: late sampling 161 to 241 days after vaccination in a few convalescent patients. The treatment is: approximately 9-day PBMC culture with coronavirus spike peptide pools or control peptides (ViraFEST assay). ViraFEST used peptide pools to expand antigen-specific T cells and subsequently sequenced their TCRs. This clonotype was recorded once. What it binds is unknown. Germline CDR1 is DFQATT and CDR2 is SNEGSKA (reference sequence). V lost 3 bases to trimming and J lost 5 bases; unmatched junction nucleotides: 14. The CDR3 contains 16 residues. Sequenced with the Oncomine TCR Beta short-read assay was DNA taken from cultured CD4+ T cells. TCRdb ran MiXCR on the PCR reads and lists one entry per CDR3 protein. Of about 16,000 distinct CDR3 sequences listed, roughly 57% were seen once; the top ten hold about a sixth.

The gene calls are TRBV20-1 and TRBJ2-5, with 8 bases fitting TRBD2. The sequence was obtained from a human donor who had recovered from COVID-19. The source was CD4+ T cells from blood, cultured in vitro, collected about 7 months after SARS-CoV-2 vaccination. CDR3 sequence: CSARPPRGRLGETQYF. As DNA, the CDR3 is TGCAGTGCTAGGCCCCCACGCGGGAGGTTAGGGGAGACCCAGTACTTC.